Presented here are 8 T cell receptor beta chains from one specimen sequenced in a study of control samples from healthy donors and cancer patients. The method was immunoSEQ multiplex PCR; TCRdb's version includes in-frame clones alone and lacks a portion of them. Among roughly 50,000 clones listed, around 90% were seen once. The sequencing sample was made of PBMCs. All receptors derive from a man aged 25-45 years with colorectal cancer.

For the CDR3, the DNA is TGTGCCAGTAGAGACAAACAGGGCTTCTATAGCAATCAGCCCCAGCATTTT. It encodes CASRDKQGFYSNQPQHF. This rearrangement joins TRBV19 to TRBJ1-5, with D perhaps matching TRBD1 (6 bases). This CDR3 region has 17 residues. CDR1 LNHDA and CDR2 SQIVND come from the germline V gene (reference sequence). V was trimmed by 6 bases and J by 0 bases, leaving 18 bases between them.

The V and J genes are TRBV10-3 and TRBJ1-1; D gene ambiguous. Trimming took off 6 bases at V and 1 base at J, with 9 bases between the two ends. The CDR3 runs to 13 residues. The V gene's germline CDR1 is ENHRY and CDR2 SYGVKD. CDR3 in DNA: TGTGCCATCAGAGTAACAGAGAACACTGAAGCTTTCTTT. As protein: CAIRVTENTEAFF.

V gene TRBV4-2 combines with J gene TRBJ2-2; D ambiguous. CDR3 length: 16 residues. The germline V and J ends were trimmed by 1 base and 0 bases, with 9 bases remaining between them. Germline loops: CDR1 LGHNA, CDR2 YNFKEQ. CDR3 nucleotides: TGTGCCAGCAGCCAAGGTCGAAGGGCGAACACCGGGGAGCTGTTTTTT. Translated, it gives CASSQGRRANTGELFF.

The gene calls are TRBV10-3 and TRBJ1-1; D is undetermined. The germline CDR1 and CDR2 sequences are ENHRY and SYGVKD. The CDR3 spans 13 residues. Trimming removed 10 bases at V and 1 base at J, with 13 bases between. The CDR3 reads CATQATTNTEAFF. CDR3 nucleotides: TGTGCCACTCAAGCCACTACGAACACTGAAGCTTTCTTT.

The rearrangement links TRBV7-9 to TRBJ1-3; D ambiguous. The germline gives CDR1 SEHNR, CDR2 FQNEAQ (reference sequence). The CDR3 runs 12 residues. Trimming pared 5 bases from V and 4 bases from J, leaving 6 bases between. The CDR3: CASSTQGNTIYF. For the CDR3, the DNA is TGTGCCAGCAGCACTCAGGGAAACACCATATATTTT.

The rearrangement uses TRBV25-1 and TRBJ1-5; D call uncertain. Trimming cost V 1 base and J 10 bases, with 11 bases left between them. This CDR3 comprises 13 residues. Per germline, CDR1 MGHDK and CDR2 SYGVNS. CDR3 in amino acids: CASSEFIGSPQHF. As DNA, the CDR3 is TGTGCCAGCAGTGAATTCATCGGGAGCCCCCAGCATTTT.

J is TRBJ2-7 and V is TRBV20-1, with D perhaps TRBD2 (5 bases). There are 13 residues in the CDR3. Per germline, CDR1 DFQATT and CDR2 SNEGSKA (reference sequence). V was clipped by 3 bases and J by 4 bases, with 13 bases between them. The CDR3 nucleotides read TGCAGTGCTAGTCCTGGACTTGATTACGAGCAGTACGTC. It is translated as CSASPGLDYEQYV.

The gene calls are TRBV14 and TRBJ2-2, with 8 bases that match TRBD1. The ends lost 4 bases at V and 5 bases at J; junction bases unmatched: 9. Germline CDR1 and CDR2: SGHDN and FVKESK. CDR3 length: 16 residues. CDR3 nucleotide sequence: TGTGCCAGCAGCCCGTCGACAGGGGCGTGGACCGGGGAGCTGTTTTTT. The encoded protein is CASSPSTGAWTGELFF.